This TCR beta chain was captured by sequencing in a study of blood T cell repertoires in COVID-19 (dated by TCRdb to about 2020). In the study overall: Samples from collaborators originated in the United States, Italy and Spain and spanned both the acute and convalescent phases of COVID-19. The repertoires were made available in a free public database intended to serve as a resource for research on the immune response to SARS-CoV-2. HLA class I and class II types, where available, came from metadata supplied by the sample provider rather than from assay-based typing. Samples were obtained from the ongoing ImmuneRACE study (first 160 participants) and from 1,200 or so subjects provided by 6 global collaborators. The prospective study material was composed of cDNA or gDNA derived from T cells, B-cell-depleted T cells, or PBMCs. Nearly every sample came with metadata listing a de-identified subject ID, COVID-19 status, age in years and sex. The dataset comprised deeply sampled blood TCRbeta repertoires from subjects exposed to, actively infected with, or recovered from COVID-19. Findings and caveats that apply to the study as a whole: The quantity of clinical and demographic metadata differed by source and by participant and was supplied without curation.

Including cysteine and phenylalanine, the CDR3 has 13 amino acids. The kept DNA is CDR3 alone, 39 bases in frame from the first base. A distance of 8 bases separates the germline ends of V and J, which lose 2 bases and 6 bases respectively. The germline V gene (reference sequence) sets CDR1 to LNHDA and CDR2 to SQIVND. On this clone itself: Its antigen is currently not known. One base away there is no much larger clone; base qualities are not given.

Participants in the prospective study were aged about 18 to 100 years, lived in about two dozen United States geographic areas, and enrolled through a virtual design. To assign participants to cohorts, the prospective study relied on clinical history that participants themselves reported in a screening survey and a study questionnaire. For ImmuneRACE Cohort 3, a participant was defined as recovered based on two consecutive negative NP/OP PCR tests, clearance by a healthcare professional, or resolution of symptoms. In the prospective study, whole blood, serum and a nasopharyngeal or oropharyngeal swab were collected from each participant by mobile phlebotomists. Prospective study participants could optionally give additional blood draws and questionnaires over an approximately two-month period. Blood samples from the prospective study were shipped frozen or at room temperature prior to DNA extraction.

TCRbeta CDR3 regions were amplified from genomic DNA by means of the immunoSEQ Assay, a bias-controlled multiplex PCR. On the study's bioinformatics: The number of nucleated cells in each sample was estimated by amplification of reference gene primers within the assay. To quantify the absolute abundance of each unique TCRbeta CDR3 rearrangement, sequence reads were collapsed and filtered. For each sample, productive Simpson clonality was calculated by taking the square root of Simpson's diversity index across productive rearrangements. In TCRdb, the immuneACCESS table is reduced to in-frame sequences with V and J assigned. These tables do not hold every clone; where another copy was compared, an unresolved V gene accounts for under half, and the others remain unexplained. Clonal size and the V and J genes are those of that table, whereas D and trimming came from the DNA. The sample has about 470,000 clones on record, around 87% of them singletons. Around 0.64% of the sample is in the top ten clones.

The chain was built from TRBV19 and TRBJ1-5; too little of a D gene remains to name it. Sequencing was performed on PBMCs or T cells enriched from blood (not recorded which). This sequence originates from a woman aged 18-29 years who had recovered from COVID-19. Here the CDR3 is given as CASSIKGGQPQHF. The DNA reads as follows: TGTGCCAGTAGTATAAAGGGAGGTCAGCCCCAGCATTTT.